The clone carrying this T cell receptor (beta chain) was observed a handful of times. J lost 9 bases, V lost 6 bases, and 2 bases had no gene match. This CDR3 spans 12 amino acids. This record comes from a study of blood T cell repertoires in COVID-19. About the study: Samples representing acute and convalescent COVID-19 were sourced from the United States, Italy and Spain. T cells, B-cell-depleted T cells, or PBMCs provided the cDNA or gDNA that served as material.

Original methodology: By means of reference gene primer amplification, nucleated cell counts were estimated. TCRdb's copy holds only in-frame clones and misses some; the assay was immunoSEQ multiplex PCR. V, J and clone size reflect that table, while D and trimming were determined from the DNA. The table has about 81,000 clones, roughly four fifths seen once. The chain recombines TRBV12-3 or TRBV12-4 with TRBJ1-6; 7 bases map to TRBD1. Sequencing input: peripheral blood. The receptor comes from a human donor in a cohort sampled during active COVID-19. The CDR3 region is CASRNRGSPLHF. In DNA form, the CDR3 reads TGTGCCAGCAGAAACAGGGGTTCACCCCTCCACTTT.